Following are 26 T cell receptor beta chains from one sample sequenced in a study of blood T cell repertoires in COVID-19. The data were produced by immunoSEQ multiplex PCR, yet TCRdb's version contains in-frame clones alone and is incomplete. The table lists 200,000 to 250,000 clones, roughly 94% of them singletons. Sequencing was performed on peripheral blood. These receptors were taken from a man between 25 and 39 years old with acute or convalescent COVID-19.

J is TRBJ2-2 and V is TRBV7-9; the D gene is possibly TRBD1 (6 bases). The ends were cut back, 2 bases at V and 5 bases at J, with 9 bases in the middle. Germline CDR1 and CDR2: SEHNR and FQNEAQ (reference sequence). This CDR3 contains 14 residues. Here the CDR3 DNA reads TGTGCCAGCAGCTTACGGACAGCTACCGGGGAGCTGTTTTTT. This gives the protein CASSLRTATGELFF.

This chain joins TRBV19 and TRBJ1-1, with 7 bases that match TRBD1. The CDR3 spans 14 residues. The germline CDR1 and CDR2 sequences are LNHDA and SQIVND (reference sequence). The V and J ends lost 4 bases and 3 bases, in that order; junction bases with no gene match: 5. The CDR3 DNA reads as TGTGCCAGTAGTACGGACAGGATGGACACTGAAGCTTTCTTT. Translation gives CASSTDRMDTEAFF.

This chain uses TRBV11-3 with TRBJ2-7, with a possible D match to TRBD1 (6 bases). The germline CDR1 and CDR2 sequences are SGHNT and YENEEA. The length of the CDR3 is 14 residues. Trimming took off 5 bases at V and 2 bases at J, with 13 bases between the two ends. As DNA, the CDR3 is TGTGCCAGCAGCGTAACTACAGGGACCTACGAGCAGTACTTC. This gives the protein CASSVTTGTYEQYF.

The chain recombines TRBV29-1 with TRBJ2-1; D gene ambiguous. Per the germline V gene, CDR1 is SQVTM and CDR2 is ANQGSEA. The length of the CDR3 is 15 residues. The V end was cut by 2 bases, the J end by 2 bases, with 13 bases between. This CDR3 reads CSVEFLPDTYNEQFF. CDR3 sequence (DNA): TGCAGCGTTGAATTTCTTCCAGACACCTACAATGAGCAGTTCTTC.

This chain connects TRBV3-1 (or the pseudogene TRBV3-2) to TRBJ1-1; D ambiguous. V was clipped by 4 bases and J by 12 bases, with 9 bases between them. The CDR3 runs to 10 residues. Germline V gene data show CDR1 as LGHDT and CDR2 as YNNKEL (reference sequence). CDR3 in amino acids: CASSPTRPFF. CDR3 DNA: TGTGCCAGCAGCCCCACGAGGCCTTTCTTT.

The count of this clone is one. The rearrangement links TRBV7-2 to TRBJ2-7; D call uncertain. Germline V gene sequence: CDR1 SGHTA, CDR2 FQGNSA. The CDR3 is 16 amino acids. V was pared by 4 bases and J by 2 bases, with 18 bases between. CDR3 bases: TGTGCCAGCAGCTACTCTAGGCTCACCACCACCTACGAGCAGTACTTC. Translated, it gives CASSYSRLTTTYEQYF.

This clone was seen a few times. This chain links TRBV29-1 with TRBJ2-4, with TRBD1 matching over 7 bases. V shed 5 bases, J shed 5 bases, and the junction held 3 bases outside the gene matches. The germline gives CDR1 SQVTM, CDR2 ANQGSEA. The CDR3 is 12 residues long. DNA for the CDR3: TGCAGCGTTCCCGGACAGGAAAACATTCAGTACTTC. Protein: CSVPGQENIQYF.

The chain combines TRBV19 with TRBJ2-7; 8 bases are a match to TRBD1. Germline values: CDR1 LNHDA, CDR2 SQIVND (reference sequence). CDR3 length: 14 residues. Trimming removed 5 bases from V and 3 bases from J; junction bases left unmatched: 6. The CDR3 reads CASSQPGQVYEQYF. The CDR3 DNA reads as TGTGCCAGTAGTCAACCGGGACAGGTCTACGAGCAGTACTTC.

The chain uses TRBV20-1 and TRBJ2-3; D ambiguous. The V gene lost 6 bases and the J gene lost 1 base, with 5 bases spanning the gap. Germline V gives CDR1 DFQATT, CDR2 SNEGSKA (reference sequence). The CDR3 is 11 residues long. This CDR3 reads CSAPGTDTQYF. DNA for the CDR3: TGCAGTGCCCCCGGCACAGATACGCAGTATTTT.

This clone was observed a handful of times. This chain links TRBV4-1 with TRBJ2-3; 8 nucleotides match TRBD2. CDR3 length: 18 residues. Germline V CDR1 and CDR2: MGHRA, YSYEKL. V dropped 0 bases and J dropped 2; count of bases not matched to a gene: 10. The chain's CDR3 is CASSQEGARGANTDTQYF. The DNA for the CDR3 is TGCGCCAGCAGCCAAGAGGGGGCGCGGGGGGCCAACACAGATACGCAGTATTTT.

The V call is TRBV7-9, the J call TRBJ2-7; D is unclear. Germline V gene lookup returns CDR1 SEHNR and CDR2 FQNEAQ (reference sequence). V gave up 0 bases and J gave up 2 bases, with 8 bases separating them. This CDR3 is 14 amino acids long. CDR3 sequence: CASSLALSTYEQYF. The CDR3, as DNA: TGTGCCAGCAGCTTAGCGCTTAGCACCTACGAGCAGTACTTC. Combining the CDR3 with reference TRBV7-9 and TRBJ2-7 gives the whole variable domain DTGVSQNPRHKITKRGQNVTFRCDPISEHNRLYWYRQTLGQGPEFLTYFQNEAQLEKSRLLSDRFSAERPKGSFSTLEIQRTEQGDSAMYLCASSLALSTYEQYFGPGTRLTVT.

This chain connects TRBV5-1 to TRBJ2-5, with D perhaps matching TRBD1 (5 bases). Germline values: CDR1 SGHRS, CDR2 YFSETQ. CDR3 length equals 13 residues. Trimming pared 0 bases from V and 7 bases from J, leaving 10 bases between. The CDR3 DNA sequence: TGCGCCAGCAGCTTGGGGGCCCAGGGGACCCAGTACTTC. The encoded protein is CASSLGAQGTQYF.

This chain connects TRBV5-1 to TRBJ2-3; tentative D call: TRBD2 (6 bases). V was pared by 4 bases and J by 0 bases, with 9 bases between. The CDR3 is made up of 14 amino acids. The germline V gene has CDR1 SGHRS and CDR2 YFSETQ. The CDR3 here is CASSPGTSTDTQYF. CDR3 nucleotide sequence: TGCGCCAGCAGCCCGGGGACTAGCACAGATACGCAGTATTTT.

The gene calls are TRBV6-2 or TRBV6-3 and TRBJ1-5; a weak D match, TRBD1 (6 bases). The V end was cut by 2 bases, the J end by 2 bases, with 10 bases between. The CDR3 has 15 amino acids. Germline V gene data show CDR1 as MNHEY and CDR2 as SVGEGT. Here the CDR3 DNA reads TGTGCCAGCAGTTACGGGGGCGTAGGCAATCAGCCCCAGCATTTT. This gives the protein CASSYGGVGNQPQHF.

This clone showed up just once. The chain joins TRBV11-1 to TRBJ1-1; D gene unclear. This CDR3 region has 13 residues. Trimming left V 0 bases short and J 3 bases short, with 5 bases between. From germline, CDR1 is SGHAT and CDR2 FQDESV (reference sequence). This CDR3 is CASSLARDTEAFF. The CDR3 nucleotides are TGTGCCAGCAGCTTAGCGAGGGACACTGAAGCTTTCTTT.

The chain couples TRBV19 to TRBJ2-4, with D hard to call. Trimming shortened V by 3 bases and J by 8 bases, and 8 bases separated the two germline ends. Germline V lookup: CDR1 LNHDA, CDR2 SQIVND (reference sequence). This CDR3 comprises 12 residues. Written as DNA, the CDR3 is TGTGCCAGTAGTATGCGCGGAGACATTCAGTACTTC. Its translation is CASSMRGDIQYF.

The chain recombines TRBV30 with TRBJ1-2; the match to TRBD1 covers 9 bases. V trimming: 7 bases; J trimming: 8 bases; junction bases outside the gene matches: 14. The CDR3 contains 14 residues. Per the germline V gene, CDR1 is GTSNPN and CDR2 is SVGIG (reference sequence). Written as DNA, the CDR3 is TGTGCCTCCGATTCCCGGGACAGGGACATGGGCTACACCTTC. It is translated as CASDSRDRDMGYTF.

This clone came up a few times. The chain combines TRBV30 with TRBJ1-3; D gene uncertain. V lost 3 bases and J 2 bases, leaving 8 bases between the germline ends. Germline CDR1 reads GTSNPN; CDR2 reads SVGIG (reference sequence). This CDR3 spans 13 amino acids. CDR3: CAWSMGAGNTIYF. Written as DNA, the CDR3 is TGTGCCTGGAGCATGGGAGCTGGAAACACCATATATTTT.

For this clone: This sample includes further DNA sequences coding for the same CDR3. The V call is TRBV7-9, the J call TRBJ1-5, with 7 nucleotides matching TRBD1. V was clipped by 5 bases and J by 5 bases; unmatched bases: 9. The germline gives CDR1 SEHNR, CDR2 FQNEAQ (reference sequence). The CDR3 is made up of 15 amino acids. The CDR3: CASSPLRTGDQPQHF. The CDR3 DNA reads TGTGCCAGCAGCCCGCTCAGGACAGGAGATCAGCCCCAGCATTTT.

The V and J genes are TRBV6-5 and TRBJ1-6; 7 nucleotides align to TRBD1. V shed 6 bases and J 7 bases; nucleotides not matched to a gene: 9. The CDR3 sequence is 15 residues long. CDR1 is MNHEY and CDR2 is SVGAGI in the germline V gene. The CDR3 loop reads CASSLNRDRNSPLHF. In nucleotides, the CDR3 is TGTGCCAGCAGCCTGAACCGGGACAGAAATTCACCCCTCCACTTT.

CDR3 loop: CASSPTDRSRNEKLFF. The CDR3 DNA reads as TGTGCCAGCAGCCCAACCGACAGGTCGCGGAATGAAAAACTGTTTTTT. The V call is TRBV3-1 (or the pseudogene TRBV3-2), the J call TRBJ1-4; perhaps TRBD1 as D (6 bases). Trimming shortened V by 4 bases and J by 5 bases, and 17 bases separated the two germline ends. Germline V gene sequence: CDR1 LGHDT, CDR2 YNNKEL (reference sequence). This CDR3 comprises 16 residues.

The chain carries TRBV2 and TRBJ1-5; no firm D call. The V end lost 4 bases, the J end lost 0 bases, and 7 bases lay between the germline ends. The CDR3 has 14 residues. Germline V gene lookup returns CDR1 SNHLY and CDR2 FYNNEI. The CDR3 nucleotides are TGTGCCAGCAGTGGAGAAATTAGCAATCAGCCCCAGCATTTT. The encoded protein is CASSGEISNQPQHF.

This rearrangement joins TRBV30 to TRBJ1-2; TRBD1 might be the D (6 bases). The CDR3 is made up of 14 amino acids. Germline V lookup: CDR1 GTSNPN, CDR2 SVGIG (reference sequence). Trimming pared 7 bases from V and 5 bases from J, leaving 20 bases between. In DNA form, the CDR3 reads TGTGCCTTAAACCCCGGGGGGGGCTATTATGGCTACACCTTC. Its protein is CALNPGGGYYGYTF.

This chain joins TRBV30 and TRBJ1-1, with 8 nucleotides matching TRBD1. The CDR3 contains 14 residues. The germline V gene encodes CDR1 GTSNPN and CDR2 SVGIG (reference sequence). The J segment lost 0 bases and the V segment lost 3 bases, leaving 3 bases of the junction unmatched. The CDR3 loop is CAWRLTGVNTEAFF. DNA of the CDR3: TGTGCCTGGAGATTGACAGGGGTGAACACTGAAGCTTTCTTT.

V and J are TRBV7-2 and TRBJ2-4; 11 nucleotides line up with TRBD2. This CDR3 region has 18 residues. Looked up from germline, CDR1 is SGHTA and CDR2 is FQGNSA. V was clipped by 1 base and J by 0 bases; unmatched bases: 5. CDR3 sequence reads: CASSLETSGMRAKNIQYF. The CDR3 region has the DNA TGTGCCAGCAGCTTAGAGACTAGCGGGATGAGAGCCAAAAACATTCAGTACTTC.

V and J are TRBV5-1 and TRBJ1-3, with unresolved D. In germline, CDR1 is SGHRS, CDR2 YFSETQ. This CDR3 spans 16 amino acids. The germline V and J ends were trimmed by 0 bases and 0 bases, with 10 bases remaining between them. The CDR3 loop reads CASSLATGSSGNTIYF. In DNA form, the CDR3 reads TGCGCCAGCAGCTTGGCCACGGGGAGCTCTGGAAACACCATATATTTT.